This T cell receptor beta chain was documented in a study of cytomegalovirus exposure and HLA in healthy donors (TCRdb year 2017). Context from the whole study: An earlier analysis of roughly 630 of the donors reported 250 to 350 Gb of sequence data and roughly 110 million unique TCR beta sequences from about 179 million T cells. Rather than drawing on any new phenotypic data, the later analysis identified candidate immune exposures from TCR beta sequences and the way those sequences occurred across donors. To study patterns of TCR occurrence, a later analysis re-analyzed previously published TCR beta repertoires from hundreds of donors and added high-resolution HLA genotyping. HLA typing covered class I and class II loci at four-digit resolution. Roughly 300 gigabases of sequencing data and roughly 90 million unique TCR sequences were included in an early release covering 550 to 650 HLA-typed donors. An earlier analysis of roughly 600 of the donors used high-throughput TCR beta sequencing to judge whether each TCR beta V gene segment behaved as functional or pseudogenic. The number of donors typed differed by locus, with about 629-640 for A, B, C, DRB1 and DQB1, around 500 for DQA1, 600 to 610 for DPA1, and around 460 for DPB1. High-throughput TCR immunosequencing, statistical association of individual TCRs with disease status, and machine learning were combined to predict cytomegalovirus infection status. The genetic ancestry cluster associated with self-reported Caucasian donors included 70% to 85% of the 398 genotyped donors. The study used immunosequencing to profile the T cell repertoires of more than 650 subjects and linked those repertoires to cytomegalovirus serostatus. In addition to the first cohort of roughly 670 subjects, a separate validation cohort of about 120 different subjects was used. Every repertoire in the discovery cohort had been generated on one and the same sequencing platform. Across some 400 genotyped donors of the cohort, an average of about 220,000 unique TCR beta nucleotide sequences per donor were sequenced, and approximately 17% of those sequences were non-productive. Five DR-DQ haplotypes were treated as single units for association and clustering because of strong linkage in the cohort. Alongside the repertoire data, information on donor age, sex, ethnicity and CMV serostatus was compiled. The study aimed to test whether signatures of past pathogen exposure could be identified by cataloging public T cell receptors. A later genetic analysis used genome-wide SNP genotypes for about 55% of the 666 donors, treating that subset as a discovery cohort.

The cohort consisted of some 730 healthy bone marrow donors. At the time of sampling, every cohort member was nominally healthy, though immune exposures that went unrecorded were likely present. Of the 600 or so cohort members, around 290 had a positive CMV serostatus and about 350 had a negative one, while no CMV serostatus was recorded for the donor. Each donor provided a peripheral blood sample, and peripheral blood mononuclear cells were used for TCR beta sequencing. Genomic DNA was extracted from the blood cell samples with the Qiagen DNeasy Blood Extraction Kit. Library construction relied on the immunoSEQ multiplex PCR assay. For the multiplex PCR, a mixture combining 60 forward primers for TCR Vbeta segments and 13 reverse primers for TCR Jbeta segments was used. Amplification of the CDR3 region of rearranged TCR beta genes was performed with a multiplex PCR assay on genomic DNA. The Illumina HiSeq System was used to sequence the amplified TCR beta libraries as 87-base-pair reads. On the study's bioinformatics: Across the 670 or so repertoires, a later analysis counted tens of millions of unique TCR beta chains, roughly 11 million of which were shared by at least two donors. Raw reads were error-corrected and collapsed into unique sequences with a nearest-neighbor algorithm that merged closely related sequences to remove PCR and sequencing errors. CDR3 sequences were aligned to IMGT reference sequences to assign V, D and J gene segments. For a sequence to be retained, a match of at least six nucleotides to both a V gene segment and a J gene segment was required. Rearrangements were classified as productive when the CDR3 lacked stop codons and remained in frame with V and J, and all other rearrangements were classified as non-productive. CDR3 was defined according to IMGT convention as the region running from the second conserved V-encoded cysteine to the conserved J-encoded phenylalanine. The earlier analysis of a few hundred of the donors excluded sequences that lacked an unambiguous match to a single V gene segment. In an earlier analysis of 587 of the donors, V segments were called functional above 56.7% productive rearrangements and were called segregating when the between-donor standard deviation exceeded 5%. A statistical classification framework was built for diagnosing cytomegalovirus status from the catalog of TCR beta chain sequences. In a later analysis, TCR nucleotide sequences were compared against IMGT/GENE-DB human TR gene sequences so that V and J genes could be assigned. A later analysis assigned CDR3 sequences and most-parsimonious VDJ recombination scenarios with the TCRdist pipeline. A later analysis defined each TCR beta chain by its CDR3 amino acid sequence plus V-gene family, and excluded reads lacking a unique V-gene family. In a later analysis, 500 to 700 highly shared, low-generation-probability nucleotide sequences were removed to address suspected cross-contamination and a sequencing artifact. For each public chain, a later analysis derived a clonal expansion index from normalized ranks of inferred template counts within each repertoire. Generation probabilities in a later analysis came from a VDJ recombination model fitted to out-of-frame rearrangements, and those results were checked against IGoR. In a later analysis, hypergeometric tests were used to score TCR-TCR, TCR-HLA and TCR-CMV co-occurrence, with a repertoire-size bias correction applied to TCR pairs. A later analysis estimated false discovery rates by permuting HLA or CMV assignments 20 times. A later analysis grouped co-occurring TCRs with DBSCAN, adding TCRdist sequence similarity when clustering within HLA-allele-positive subsets. For co-occurrence clustering, repertoires with fewer than 30,000 or more than 120,000 public chains were excluded, along with 5 or 6 repertoires with anomalous nucleotide sharing. TCRdb retrieved this table from immuneACCESS and kept in-frame rearrangements only. Not all clones are present; in checked studies, unresolved V genes account for under half, and no reason is known for the remainder. That table gives V, J and clone size, and the DNA gave D and trimming. For this sample the table gives roughly 110,000 clones, of which 74% were detected only once. The biggest ten clones account for 2% to 2.5% of the sample.

Results the study describes overall, beyond this receptor: Compared with equally common non-associated chains, HLA-associated TCR beta chains in a later analysis were more clonally expanded and had lower generation probabilities. Immune exposure information for the cohort was limited to CMV serostatus. Roughly 17 rarely observed V segments, including chromosome 9 orphons, were excluded from the earlier analysis of almost 600 of the donors because counts were too low. Only TCR beta chains were sequenced in this cohort, and the absence of alpha or paired-chain data limited detectable features. When HLA alleles, especially DR and DQ, strongly co-occurred, attributing TCR associations to individual alleles was difficult. Some IMGT-functional V segments, including TRBV6-2 and TRBV6-3, could not be told apart with the 87-base-pair reads, so those segments were excluded. Roughly uniform sequencing depth across donors was assumed in presence/absence analyses, although this assumption may not hold. An earlier analysis of around 600 of the donors showed that most TCR beta V segments appeared in productive rearrangements either about 87% or about 30% of the time, which broadly matched IMGT annotations. A further reported finding was that TCR beta sequences accurately predicted the HLA-A and HLA-B alleles for most subjects in the first cohort. The study listed 150 to 200 TCR beta chains as associated with cytomegalovirus. In vitro tests confirmed that a few of the cytomegalovirus-associated TCR beta chains recognize cytomegalovirus antigens. HLA typing was unavailable for some donors at each locus, so association tests used only the typed subset. It was suggested by the authors that the approach could potentially be generalized to other disease states and immunological phenotypes. Across donors, most TCR sequences were observed very rarely, whereas some public TCRs were present in many individuals. In a later analysis, TCR association rates were found to vary across HLA loci, with the most associated TCRs seen for DRB1 alleles and the fewest for HLA-C alleles. The classifier was reported to diagnose cytomegalovirus status with high specificity and sensitivity in both the original and validation cohorts. Specific HLA alleles were associated with 16,951 TCR beta sequences at a false discovery rate of 0.05 in a later analysis. Several of the top co-occurrence clusters appeared to be linked to parvovirus B19, influenza, CMV and Epstein-Barr virus, according to a later analysis. V-gene and J-gene trimming of TCR beta chains was associated with a missense DCLRE1C variant in a later genetic analysis, and the association was replicated in an independent cohort. A later analysis found that most CMV-associated TCR beta chains appeared HLA-restricted, with HLA associations seemingly driven largely by CMV exposure. Correlated functional status among segregating V segments might reflect linkage disequilibrium, but an unknown experimental factor could not be ruled out. A cluster of highly shared sequence variants was judged likely to represent a technical artifact of the sequencing pipeline. A later genetic analysis reported fewer N-insertions in productive TCRs among donors in an Asian-associated ancestry cluster than the roughly 620-donor mean.

From V the trimming removes 6 bases and from J it removes 2 bases, while the gene matches leave 4 bases of the junction unaccounted for. The CDR3 covers 14 residues, taking in both the cysteine and the phenylalanine. Just the 42-base CDR3 DNA is kept, in frame starting at base 1. CDR1 and CDR2 (SGHVS, FNYEAQ) derive from the germline V gene. Remarks on this clone: The antigen it recognizes is unknown. Base qualities were left out, and no much larger clone turns up one base away.

The specimen was PBMCs. This receptor was obtained from a human donor in good health. In this chain, TRBV7-6 is recombined with TRBJ2-7, with 10 bases aligning to TRBD2. The CDR3 amino acid sequence is: CASSPGLAAYEQYF. Here is the DNA: TGTGCCAGCAGTCCCGGACTAGCGGCCTACGAGCAGTACTTC.